The TCR beta chain under discussion was sequenced for a study of neurological immune-mediated disorders. General study results and limits: Patients with HTLV-1-associated myelopathy showed the most TCR clonal expansion. Those with multiple sclerosis showed the least, falling below healthy controls. The absence of any CDR3 amino acid sequence shared by expanded clones across subjects suggests that repertoires were private in all groups.

CDR1 is SGHDT, CDR2 YYEEEE, per germline. This CDR3 spans 15 amino acids. The starting material, 2 million PBMCs stored at -80 C, gave rise to the unsorted libraries. This clonotype was seen just once. Its antigen is not identified. This may be a read error, as it is one base from a much larger clone. The cDNA was synthesized by means of template-switch 5'RACE, which was carried out with 10-nucleotide random UMIs. Each CDR3 protein is one row after TCRdb ran MiXCR on the 5' RACE reads. The top ten clones hold about 1.8% of a sample with tens of thousands of distinct CDR3 sequences, approximately 10% of them seen once.

The chain carries TRBV5-6 and TRBJ2-3; D call uncertain. The origin of this receptor is a man between 40 and 49 years old in good health. The source material was PBMCs. The CDR3 here is CAISSFWADTDTQYF. The CDR3 coding sequence is TGTGCCATCAGCAGTTTTTGGGCAGACACAGATACGCAGTATTTT.